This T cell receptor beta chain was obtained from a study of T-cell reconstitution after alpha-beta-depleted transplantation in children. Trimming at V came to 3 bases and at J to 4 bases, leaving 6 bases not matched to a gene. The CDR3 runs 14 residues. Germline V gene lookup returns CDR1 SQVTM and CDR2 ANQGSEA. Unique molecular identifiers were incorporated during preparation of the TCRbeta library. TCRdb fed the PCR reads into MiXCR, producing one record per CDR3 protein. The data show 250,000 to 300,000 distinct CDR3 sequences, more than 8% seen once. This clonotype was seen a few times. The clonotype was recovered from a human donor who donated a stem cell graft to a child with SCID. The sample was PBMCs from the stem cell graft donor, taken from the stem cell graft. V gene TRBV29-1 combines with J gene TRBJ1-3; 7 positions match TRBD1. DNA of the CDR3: TGCAGCGTTGACGGAACAGGGGTGGGAAACACCATATATTTT. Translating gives CSVDGTGVGNTIYF.